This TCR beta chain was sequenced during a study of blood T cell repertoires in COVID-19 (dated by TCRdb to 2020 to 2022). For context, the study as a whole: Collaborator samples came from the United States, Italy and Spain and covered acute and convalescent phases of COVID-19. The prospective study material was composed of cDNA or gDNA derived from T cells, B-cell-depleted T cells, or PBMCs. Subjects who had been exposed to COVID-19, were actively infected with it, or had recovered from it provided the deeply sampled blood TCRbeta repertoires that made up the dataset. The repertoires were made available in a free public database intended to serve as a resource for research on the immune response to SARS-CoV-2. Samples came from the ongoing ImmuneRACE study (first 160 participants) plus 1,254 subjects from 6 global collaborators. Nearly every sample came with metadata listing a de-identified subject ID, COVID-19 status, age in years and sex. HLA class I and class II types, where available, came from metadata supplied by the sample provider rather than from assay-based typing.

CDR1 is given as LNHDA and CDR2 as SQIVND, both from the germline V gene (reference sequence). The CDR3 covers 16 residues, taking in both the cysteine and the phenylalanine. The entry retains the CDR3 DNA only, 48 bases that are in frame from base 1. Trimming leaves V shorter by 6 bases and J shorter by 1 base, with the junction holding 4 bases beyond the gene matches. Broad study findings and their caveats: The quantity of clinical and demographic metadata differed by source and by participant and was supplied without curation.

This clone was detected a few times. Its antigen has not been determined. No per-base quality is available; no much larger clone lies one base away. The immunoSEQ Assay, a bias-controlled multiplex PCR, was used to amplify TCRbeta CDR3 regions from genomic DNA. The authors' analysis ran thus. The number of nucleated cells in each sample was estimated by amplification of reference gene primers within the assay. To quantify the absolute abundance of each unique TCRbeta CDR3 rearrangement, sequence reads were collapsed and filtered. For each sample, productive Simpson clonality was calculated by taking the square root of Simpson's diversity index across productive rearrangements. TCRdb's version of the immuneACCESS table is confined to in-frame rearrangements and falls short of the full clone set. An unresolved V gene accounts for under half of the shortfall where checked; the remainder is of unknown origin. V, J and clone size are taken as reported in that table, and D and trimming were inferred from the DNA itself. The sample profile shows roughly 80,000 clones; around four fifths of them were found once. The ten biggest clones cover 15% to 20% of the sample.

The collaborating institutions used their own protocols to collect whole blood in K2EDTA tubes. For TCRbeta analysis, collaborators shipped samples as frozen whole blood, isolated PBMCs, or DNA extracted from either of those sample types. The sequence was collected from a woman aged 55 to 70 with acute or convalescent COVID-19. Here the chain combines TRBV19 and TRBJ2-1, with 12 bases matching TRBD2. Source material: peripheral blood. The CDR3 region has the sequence CASRNLAGGSYNEQFF. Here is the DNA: TGTGCCAGTAGAAATCTAGCGGGGGGGTCCTACAATGAGCAGTTCTTC.